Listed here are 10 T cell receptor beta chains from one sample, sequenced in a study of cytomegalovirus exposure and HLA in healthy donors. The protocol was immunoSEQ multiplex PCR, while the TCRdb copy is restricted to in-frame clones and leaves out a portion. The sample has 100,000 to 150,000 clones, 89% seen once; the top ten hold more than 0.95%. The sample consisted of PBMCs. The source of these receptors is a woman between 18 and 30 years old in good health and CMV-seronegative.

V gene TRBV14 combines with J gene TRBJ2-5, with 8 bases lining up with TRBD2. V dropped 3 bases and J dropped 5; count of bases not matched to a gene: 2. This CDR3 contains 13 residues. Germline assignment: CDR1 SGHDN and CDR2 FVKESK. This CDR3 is CASSHSGGETQYF. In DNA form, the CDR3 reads TGTGCCAGCAGCCACTCGGGAGGGGAGACCCAGTACTTC. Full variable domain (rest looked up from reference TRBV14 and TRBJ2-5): EAGVTQFPSHSVIEKGQTVTLRCDPISGHDNLYWYRRVMGKEIKFLLHFVKESKQDESGMPNNRFLAERTGGTYSTLKVQPAELEDSGVYFCASSHSGGETQYFGPGTRLLVL.

The CDR3 protein is CASSAGQGPNQPQHF. CDR3 sequence (DNA): TGTGCCAGCAGTGCAGGACAGGGACCCAATCAGCCCCAGCATTTT. This rearrangement joins TRBV9 to TRBJ1-5, with 8 bases lining up with TRBD1. V dropped 5 bases and J dropped 3; count of bases not matched to a gene: 7. Germline CDR1 SGDLS, CDR2 YYNGEE. The CDR3 consists of 15 residues.

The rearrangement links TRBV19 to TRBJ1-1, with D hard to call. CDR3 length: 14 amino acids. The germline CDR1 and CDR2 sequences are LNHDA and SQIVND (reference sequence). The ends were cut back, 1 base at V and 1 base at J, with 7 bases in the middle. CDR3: CASSIGPGNTEAFF. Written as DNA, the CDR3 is TGTGCCAGTAGTATAGGCCCGGGGAACACTGAAGCTTTCTTT.

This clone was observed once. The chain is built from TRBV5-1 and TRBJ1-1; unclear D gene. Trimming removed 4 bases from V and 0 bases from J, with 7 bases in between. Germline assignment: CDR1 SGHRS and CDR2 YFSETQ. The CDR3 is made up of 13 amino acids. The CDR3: CASSPTLNTEAFF. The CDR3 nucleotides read TGCGCCAGCAGCCCCACATTGAACACTGAAGCTTTCTTT.

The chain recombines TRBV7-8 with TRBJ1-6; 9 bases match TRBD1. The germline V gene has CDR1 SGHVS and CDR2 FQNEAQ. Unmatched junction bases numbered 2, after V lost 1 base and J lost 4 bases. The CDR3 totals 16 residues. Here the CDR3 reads CASSLDRGLYNSPLHF. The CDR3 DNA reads TGTGCCAGCAGCTTAGACAGGGGGCTTTATAATTCACCCCTCCACTTT.

CDR3 protein: CASSPPVLVAEAFF. The CDR3 nucleotides read TGTGCCAGCAGCCCGCCCGTATTAGTGGCTGAAGCTTTCTTT. V is TRBV11-2 and J is TRBJ1-1, with D uncertain. The CDR3 is 14 residues long. Germline V gene sequence: CDR1 SGHAT, CDR2 FQNNGV. V was clipped by 5 bases and J by 6 bases, with 16 bases between them.

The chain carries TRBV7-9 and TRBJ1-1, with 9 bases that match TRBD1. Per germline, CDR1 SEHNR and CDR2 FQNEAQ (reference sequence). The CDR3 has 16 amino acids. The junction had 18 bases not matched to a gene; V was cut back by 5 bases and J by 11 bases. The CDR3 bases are TGTGCCAGCAGCCCCGAAATTACAGGGGGCGAAGCCTCGGCTTTCTTT. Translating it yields CASSPEITGGEASAFF.

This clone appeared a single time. The CDR3 DNA follows: TGTGCCAGCAGTTACAGGGAGGGACAAAAACTGTTTTTT. Protein: CASSYREGQKLFF. The chain has TRBV6-5 and TRBJ1-4; possibly TRBD1 for D (5 bases). Trimming pared 2 bases from V and 9 bases from J, leaving 10 bases between. Germline V gives CDR1 MNHEY, CDR2 SVGAGI. The CDR3 totals 13 residues.

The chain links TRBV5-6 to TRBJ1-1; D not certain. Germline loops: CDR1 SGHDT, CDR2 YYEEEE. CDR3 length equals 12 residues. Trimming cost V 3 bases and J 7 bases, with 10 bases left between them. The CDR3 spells CASSSMAVEAFF. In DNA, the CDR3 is TGTGCCAGCAGCTCAATGGCGGTTGAAGCTTTCTTT.

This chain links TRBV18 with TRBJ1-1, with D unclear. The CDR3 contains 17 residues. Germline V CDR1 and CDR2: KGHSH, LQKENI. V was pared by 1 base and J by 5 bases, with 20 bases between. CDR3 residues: CASSPQGSGSGGTEAFF. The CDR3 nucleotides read TGTGCCAGCTCACCACAAGGGAGTGGCTCAGGAGGGACTGAAGCTTTCTTT.